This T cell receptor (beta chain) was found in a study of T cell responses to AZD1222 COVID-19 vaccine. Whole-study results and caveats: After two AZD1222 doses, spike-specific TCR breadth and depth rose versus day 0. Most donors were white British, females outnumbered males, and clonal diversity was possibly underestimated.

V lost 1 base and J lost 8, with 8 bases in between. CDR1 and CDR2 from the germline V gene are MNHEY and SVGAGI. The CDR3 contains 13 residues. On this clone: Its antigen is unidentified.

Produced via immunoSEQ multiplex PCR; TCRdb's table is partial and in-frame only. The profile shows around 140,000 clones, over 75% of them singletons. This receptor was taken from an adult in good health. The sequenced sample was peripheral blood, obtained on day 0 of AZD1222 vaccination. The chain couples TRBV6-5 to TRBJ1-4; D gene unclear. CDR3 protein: CASSYFVGEKLFF. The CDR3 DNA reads TGTGCCAGCAGTTACTTTGTCGGGGAAAAACTGTTTTTT.